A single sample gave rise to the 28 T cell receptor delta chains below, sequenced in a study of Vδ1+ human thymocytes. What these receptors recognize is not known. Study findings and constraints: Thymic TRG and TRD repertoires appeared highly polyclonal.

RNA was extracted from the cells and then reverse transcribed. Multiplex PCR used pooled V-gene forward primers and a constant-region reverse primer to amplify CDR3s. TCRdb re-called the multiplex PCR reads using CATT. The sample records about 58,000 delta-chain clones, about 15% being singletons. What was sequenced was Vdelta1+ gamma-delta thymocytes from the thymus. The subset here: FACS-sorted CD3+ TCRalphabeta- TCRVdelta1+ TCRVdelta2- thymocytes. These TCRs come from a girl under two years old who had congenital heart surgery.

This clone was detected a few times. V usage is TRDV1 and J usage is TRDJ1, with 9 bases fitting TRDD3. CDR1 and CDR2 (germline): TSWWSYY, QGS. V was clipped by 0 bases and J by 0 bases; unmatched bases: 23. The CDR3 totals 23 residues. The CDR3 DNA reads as TGTGCTCTTGGGGAACTAGATTCCCAGGCTTTTTGCCTTGGGGGGATACACACCGATAAACTCATCTTT. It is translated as CALGELDSQAFCLGGIHTDKLIF.

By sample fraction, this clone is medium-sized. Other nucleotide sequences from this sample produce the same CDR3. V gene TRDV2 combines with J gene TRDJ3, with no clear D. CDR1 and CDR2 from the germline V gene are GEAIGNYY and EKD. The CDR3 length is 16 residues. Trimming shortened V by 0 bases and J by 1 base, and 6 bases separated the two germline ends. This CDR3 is CACDTEGSWDTRQMFF. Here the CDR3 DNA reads TGTGCCTGTGACACCGAAGGTTCCTGGGACACCCGACAGATGTTTTTC.

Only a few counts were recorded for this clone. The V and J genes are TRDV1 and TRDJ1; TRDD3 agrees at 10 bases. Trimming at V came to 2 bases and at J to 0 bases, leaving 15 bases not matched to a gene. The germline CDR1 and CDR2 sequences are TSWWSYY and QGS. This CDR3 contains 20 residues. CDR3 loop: CALGEFGPFPTGGYTDKLIF. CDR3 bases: TGTGCTCTTGGGGAATTCGGCCCTTTCCCTACTGGGGGATACACCGATAAACTCATCTTT.

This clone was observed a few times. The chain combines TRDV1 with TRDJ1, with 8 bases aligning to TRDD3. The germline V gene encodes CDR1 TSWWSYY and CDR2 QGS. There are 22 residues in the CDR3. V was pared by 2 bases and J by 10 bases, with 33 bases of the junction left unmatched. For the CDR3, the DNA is TGTGCTCTTGGGGAATTCCCAATTCCAGGCGTGGGGCTGGGGGAACCGTCATTCGGACTCATCTTT. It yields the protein CALGEFPIPGVGLGEPSFGLIF.

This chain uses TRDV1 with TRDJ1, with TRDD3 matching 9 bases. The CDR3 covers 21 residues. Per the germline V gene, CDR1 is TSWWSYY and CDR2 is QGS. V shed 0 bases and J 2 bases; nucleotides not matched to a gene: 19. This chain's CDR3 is CALGELGGATLGDSETDKLIF. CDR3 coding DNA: TGTGCTCTTGGGGAACTAGGGGGCGCTACATTGGGGGATAGTGAGACCGATAAACTCATCTTT.

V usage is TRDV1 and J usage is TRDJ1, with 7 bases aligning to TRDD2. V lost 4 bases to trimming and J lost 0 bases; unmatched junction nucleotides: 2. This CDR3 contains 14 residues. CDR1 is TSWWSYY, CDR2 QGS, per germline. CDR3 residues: CALGAFLYTDKLIF. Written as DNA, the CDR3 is TGTGCTCTTGGGGCCTTCCTGTACACCGATAAACTCATCTTT.

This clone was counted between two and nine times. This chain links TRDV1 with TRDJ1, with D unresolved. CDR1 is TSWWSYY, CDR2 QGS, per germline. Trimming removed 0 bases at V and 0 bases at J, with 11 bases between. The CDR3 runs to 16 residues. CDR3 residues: CALGELGSSYTDKLIF. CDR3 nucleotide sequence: TGTGCTCTTGGGGAACTAGGTTCGTCGTACACCGATAAACTCATCTTT.

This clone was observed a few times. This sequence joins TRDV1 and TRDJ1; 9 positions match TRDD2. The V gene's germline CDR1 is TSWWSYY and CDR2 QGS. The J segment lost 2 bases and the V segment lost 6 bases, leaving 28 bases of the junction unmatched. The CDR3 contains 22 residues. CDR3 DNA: TGTGCTCTTGGTCTTGAGGCCTTCCTACGATACTGGGTCCCTAAGGTTACCGATAAACTCATCTTT. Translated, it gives CALGLEAFLRYWVPKVTDKLIF.

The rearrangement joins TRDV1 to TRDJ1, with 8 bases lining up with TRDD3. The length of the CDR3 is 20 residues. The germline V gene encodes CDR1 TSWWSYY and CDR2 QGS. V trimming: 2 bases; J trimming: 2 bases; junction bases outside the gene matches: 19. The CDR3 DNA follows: TGTGCTCTTGGGGAAAGGTTACGTTTGGGGATACAGGGAATGACCGATAAACTCATCTTT. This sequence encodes CALGERLRLGIQGMTDKLIF.

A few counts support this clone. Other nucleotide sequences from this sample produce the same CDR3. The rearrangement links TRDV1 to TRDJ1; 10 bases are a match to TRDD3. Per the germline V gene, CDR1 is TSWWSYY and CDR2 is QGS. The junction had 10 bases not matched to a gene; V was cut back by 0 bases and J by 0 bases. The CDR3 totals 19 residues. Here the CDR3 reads CALGELPTGGSAYTDKLIF. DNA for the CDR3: TGTGCTCTTGGGGAACTCCCTACTGGGGGATCCGCATACACCGATAAACTCATCTTT.

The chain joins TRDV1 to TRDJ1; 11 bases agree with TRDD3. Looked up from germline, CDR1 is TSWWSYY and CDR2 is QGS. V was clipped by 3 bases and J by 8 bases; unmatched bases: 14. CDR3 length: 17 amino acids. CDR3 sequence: CALGDRYLLGDTAKLIF. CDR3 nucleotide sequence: TGTGCTCTTGGGGACAGATACCTCCTGGGGGATACAGCAAAACTCATCTTT.

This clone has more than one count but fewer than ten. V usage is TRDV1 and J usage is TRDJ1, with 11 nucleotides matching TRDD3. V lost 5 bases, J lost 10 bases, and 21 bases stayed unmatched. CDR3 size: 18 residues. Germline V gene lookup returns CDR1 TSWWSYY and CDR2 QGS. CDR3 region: CALGIFPQLGDRGPRLIF. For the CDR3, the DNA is TGTGCTCTTGGGATCTTTCCTCAACTGGGGGATAGAGGACCTAGACTCATCTTT.

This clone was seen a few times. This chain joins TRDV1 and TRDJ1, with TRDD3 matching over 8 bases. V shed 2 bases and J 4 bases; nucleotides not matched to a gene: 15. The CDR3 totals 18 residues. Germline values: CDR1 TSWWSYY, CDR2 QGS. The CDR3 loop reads CALGEVSGGNPHGDKLIF. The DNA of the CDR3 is TGTGCTCTTGGGGAAGTTTCTGGGGGAAACCCTCACGGCGATAAACTCATCTTT.

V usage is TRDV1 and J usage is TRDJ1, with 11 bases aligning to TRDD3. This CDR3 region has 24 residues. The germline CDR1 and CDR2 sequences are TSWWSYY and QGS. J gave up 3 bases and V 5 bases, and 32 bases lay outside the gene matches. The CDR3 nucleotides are TGTGCTCTTGGGCACATTTCCTACGTGGGGGACTGGGGGATAGGACCCCTTCCGCCCGATAAACTCATCTTT. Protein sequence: CALGHISYVGDWGIGPLPPDKLIF.

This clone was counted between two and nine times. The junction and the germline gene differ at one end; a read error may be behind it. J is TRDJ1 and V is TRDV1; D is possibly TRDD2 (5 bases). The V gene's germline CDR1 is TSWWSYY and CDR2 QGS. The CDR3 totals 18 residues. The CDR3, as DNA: TGTGCTCTTGGGGAACCTCCTCCTAGGCAGTATGATGCCGATAAACTCATCTTC. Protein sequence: CALGEPPPRQYDADKLIF.

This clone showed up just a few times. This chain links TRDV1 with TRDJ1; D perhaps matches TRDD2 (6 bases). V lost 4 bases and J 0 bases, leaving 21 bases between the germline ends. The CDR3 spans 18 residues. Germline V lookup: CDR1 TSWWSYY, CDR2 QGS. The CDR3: CALGVLGLPQPDTDKLIF. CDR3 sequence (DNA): TGTGCTCTTGGGGTACTCGGCCTTCCCCAACCAGACACCGATAAACTCATCTTT.

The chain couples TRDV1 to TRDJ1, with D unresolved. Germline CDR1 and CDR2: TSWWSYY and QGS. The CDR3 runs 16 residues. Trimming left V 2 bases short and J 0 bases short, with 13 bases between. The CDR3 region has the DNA TGTGCTCTTGGGGAAAATTCCCCCACGTACACCGATAAACTCATCTTT. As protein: CALGENSPTYTDKLIF.

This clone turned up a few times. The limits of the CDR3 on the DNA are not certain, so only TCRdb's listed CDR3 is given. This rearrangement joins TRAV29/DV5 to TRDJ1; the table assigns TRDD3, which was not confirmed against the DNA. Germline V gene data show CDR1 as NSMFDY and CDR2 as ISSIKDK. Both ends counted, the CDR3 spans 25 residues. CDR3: CSVLLCSKRGNPITHWGIYTDKLIF.

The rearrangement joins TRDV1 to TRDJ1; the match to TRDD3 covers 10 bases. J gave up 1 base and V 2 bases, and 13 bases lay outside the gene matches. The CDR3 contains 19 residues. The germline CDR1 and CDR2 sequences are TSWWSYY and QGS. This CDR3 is CALGERKGGYENPTDKLIF. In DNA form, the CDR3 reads TGTGCTCTTGGGGAAAGGAAGGGGGGATACGAGAACCCCACCGATAAACTCATCTTT.

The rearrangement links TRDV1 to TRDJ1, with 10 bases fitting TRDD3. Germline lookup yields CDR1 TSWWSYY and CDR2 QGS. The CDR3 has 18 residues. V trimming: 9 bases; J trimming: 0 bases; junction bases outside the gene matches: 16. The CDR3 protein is CALQNVGDTPLYTDKLIF. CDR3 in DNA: TGTGCTCTCCAAAACGTGGGGGATACCCCGCTGTACACCGATAAACTCATCTTT.

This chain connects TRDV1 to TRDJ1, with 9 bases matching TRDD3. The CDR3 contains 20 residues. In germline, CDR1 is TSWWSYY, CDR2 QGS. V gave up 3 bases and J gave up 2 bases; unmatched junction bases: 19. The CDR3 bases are TGTGCTCTTGGGGACGGATCGGTACTGGGGGAAGGTTGTCGGACCGATAAACTCATCTTT. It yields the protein CALGDGSVLGEGCRTDKLIF.

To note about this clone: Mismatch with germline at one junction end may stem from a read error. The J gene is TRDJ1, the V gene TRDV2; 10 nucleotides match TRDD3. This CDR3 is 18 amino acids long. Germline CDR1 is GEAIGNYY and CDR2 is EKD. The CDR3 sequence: CARDTVLGDSGYTDELIF. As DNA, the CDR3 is TGTGCCCGTGACACTGTACTGGGGGATTCTGGATACACCGATGAACTCATCTTT.

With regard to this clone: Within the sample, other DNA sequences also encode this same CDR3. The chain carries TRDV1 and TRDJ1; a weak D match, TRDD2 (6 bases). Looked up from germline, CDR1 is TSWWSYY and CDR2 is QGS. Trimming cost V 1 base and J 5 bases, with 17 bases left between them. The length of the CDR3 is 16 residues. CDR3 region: CALGEPHSHPTDKLIF. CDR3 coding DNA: TGTGCTCTTGGGGAACCTCACTCTCATCCTACGGATAAACTCATCTTT.

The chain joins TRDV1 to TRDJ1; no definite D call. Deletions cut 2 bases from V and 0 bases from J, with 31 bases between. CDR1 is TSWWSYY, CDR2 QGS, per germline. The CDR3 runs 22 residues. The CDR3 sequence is CALGEKSQQQPGRGPYTDKLIF. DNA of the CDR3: TGTGCTCTTGGGGAAAAATCACAGCAGCAACCAGGCAGGGGTCCGTACACCGATAAACTCATCTTT.

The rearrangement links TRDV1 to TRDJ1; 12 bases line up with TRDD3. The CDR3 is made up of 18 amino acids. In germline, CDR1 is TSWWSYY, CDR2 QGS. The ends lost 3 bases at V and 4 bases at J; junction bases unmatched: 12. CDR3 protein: CALGDFPKLGDTIDKLIF. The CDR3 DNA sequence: TGTGCTCTTGGGGACTTCCCCAAACTGGGGGATACAATCGATAAACTCATCTTT.

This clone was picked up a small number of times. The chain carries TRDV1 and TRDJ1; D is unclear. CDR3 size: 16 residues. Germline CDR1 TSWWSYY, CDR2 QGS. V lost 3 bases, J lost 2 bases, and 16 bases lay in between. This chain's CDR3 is CALGDPYPQPTDKLIF. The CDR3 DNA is TGTGCTCTTGGGGACCCTTATCCACAGCCAACCGATAAACTCATCTTT.

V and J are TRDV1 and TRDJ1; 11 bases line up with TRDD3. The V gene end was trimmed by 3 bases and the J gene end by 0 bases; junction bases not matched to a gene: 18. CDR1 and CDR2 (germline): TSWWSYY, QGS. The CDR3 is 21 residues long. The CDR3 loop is CALGEPTMSLGDTPYTDKLIF. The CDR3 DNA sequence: TGTGCTCTTGGGGAGCCTACTATGTCCCTGGGGGATACCCCGTACACCGATAAACTCATCTTT.

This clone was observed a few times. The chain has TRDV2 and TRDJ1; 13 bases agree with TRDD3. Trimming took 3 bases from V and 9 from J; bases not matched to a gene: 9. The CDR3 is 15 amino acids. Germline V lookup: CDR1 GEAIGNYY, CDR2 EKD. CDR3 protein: CACDPLLGDTVELIF. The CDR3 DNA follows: TGTGCCTGTGACCCCTTACTGGGGGATACGGTGGAACTCATCTTT.